The rows below give T cell receptor beta chains drawn from one sample of a study of STAT5B mutations in CD4+ large granular lymphocyte leukemia. Only in-frame clones appear in the TCRdb table, and some are missing; sequencing was by immunoSEQ multiplex PCR. The sample contains roughly 32,000 clones, under 80% of which appear only once. The sequenced material came from CD4+ T cells from blood buffy coats. The receptors were gathered from a human donor in good health. Each CDR3 is given with its conserved first and last residue. A D gene is named only where the DNA matches it firmly. The listing skips clone size in some rows; elsewhere it reads once, few, many or a size class.

V	size	J	D	DNA	CDR3
TRBV7-2	NA	TRBJ2-2	NA	TGTGCCAGCAGCAAAGTCGGGGGGGAGCTGTTTTTT	CASSKVGGELFF
TRBV9	NA	TRBJ1-1	TRBD1	TGTGCCAGCAGCGTTGAGACCCAGGGGGCAAACACTGAAGCTTTCTTT	CASSVETQGANTEAFF
TRBV7-2	NA	TRBJ2-7	NA	TGTGCCAGCAGCGAGACTTTACAGGGCTACGAGCAGTACTTC	CASSETLQGYEQYF
TRBV28	NA	TRBJ2-5	TRBD2	TGTGCCAGCAGTTTCTCGTTAGCGGGAGGGCTGGAGGAGACCCAGTACTTC	CASSFSLAGGLEETQYF
TRBV4-2	few	TRBJ2-2	NA	TGTGCCAGCAGTCCCTTACGCGGGGAGCTGTTTTTT	CASSPLRGELFF
TRBV28	NA	TRBJ2-7	TRBD1	TGTGCCAGCAAAACAGGGGGCGAGCAGTACTTC	CASKTGGEQYF
TRBV2	few	TRBJ1-1	TRBD1	TGTGCCAGCAGAGGCATCGACAGGGTGGGCACTGAAGCTTTCTTT	CASRGIDRVGTEAFF
TRBV30	NA	TRBJ1-1	TRBD1	TGTGCCTGGAGTTTCCCAGACAGGGGGTTCACTGAAGCTTTCTTT	CAWSFPDRGFTEAFF
TRBV5-1	NA	TRBJ1-1	TRBD1	TGCGCCAGCAGCTTGGCCACAGGGGGCACTGAAGCTTTCTTT	CASSLATGGTEAFF
TRBV7-6	NA	TRBJ2-1	TRBD1	TGTGCCAGCAGCTTAGCGGGACAGAACAATGAGCAGTTCTTC	CASSLAGQNNEQFF
TRBV5-8	few	TRBJ1-5	TRBD1	TGTGCCAGCAGCTTTTATGGGACAGGAGGAATCAGCAATCAGCCCCAGCATTTT	CASSFYGTGGISNQPQHF
TRBV6-5	NA	TRBJ2-7	NA	TGTGCCAGCAGCGATGGACAGTGGAACGAGCAGTACTTC	CASSDGQWNEQYF
TRBV6-1	NA	TRBJ2-3	NA	TGTGCCAGCAGTGAAACACTAAGGAGCGCGCCTAGCACAGATACGCAGTATTTT	CASSETLRSAPSTDTQYF
TRBV7-2	NA	TRBJ1-2	NA	TGTGCCAGCAGCCCTTCGGGCCTGGGGGACTATGGCTACACCTTC	CASSPSGLGDYGYTF
TRBV7-6	NA	TRBJ2-7	NA	TGTGCCAGCAGCTTACCCAGGGGAGGCGAGCAGTACTTC	CASSLPRGGEQYF
TRBV6-5	few	TRBJ1-5	NA	TGTGCCAGCAGTTACTCGACAAGTAGCAATCAGCCCCAGCATTTT	CASSYSTSSNQPQHF
TRBV19	few	TRBJ2-7	TRBD2	TGTGCCAGTAGTATAACACTAGCGTACGGCGAGCAGTACTTC	CASSITLAYGEQYF
TRBV15	NA	TRBJ1-5	TRBD1	TGTGCCACCAGCAGGGTAGCCGGGACAGTTGTACACCAGCCCCAGCATTTT	CATSRVAGTVVHQPQHF
TRBV6-6	NA	TRBJ2-3	NA	TGTGCCAGCAGTTCGTTGGCCACCACAGATACGCAGTATTTT	CASSSLATTDTQYF
TRBV5-1	few	TRBJ1-2	TRBD1	TGCGCCAGCAGCTCCGGACAGGGATCGACTGAGGGCTACACCTTC	CASSSGQGSTEGYTF
TRBV12-5	few	TRBJ2-1	NA	TGTGCTAGTGGGGAGCAGTTCTTC	CASGEQFF
TRBV7-2	NA	TRBJ2-2	TRBD2	TGTGCCAGCAGCTTAAGGGGGACTAGCGGGGGGAACAACACCGGGGAGCTGTTTTTT	CASSLRGTSGGNNTGELFF
TRBV28	NA	TRBJ1-5	NA	TGTGCCAGCAGTTTATCTCCTAGCAATCAGCCCCAGCATTTT	CASSLSPSNQPQHF
TRBV2	NA	TRBJ2-5	NA	TGTGCCAGCAGCGACTGGCGGCAGCGGGTGGAGGAGACCCAGTACTTC	CASSDWRQRVEETQYF
TRBV6-5	NA	TRBJ1-1	TRBD1	TGTGCCAGCAGTTACTCGAAAGGGACAGAAGTAGCTTTCTTT	CASSYSKGTEVAFF
TRBV19	few	TRBJ1-2	NA	TGTGCCAGTACCTCTGACAGTTCTCGGTGGCGGGGCTACACCTTC	CASTSDSSRWRGYTF
TRBV11-2	NA	TRBJ2-5	TRBD2	TGTGCCAGCAGCTTAGACCATCCGCGCAGCGGGGGGCCGCGAGGGGGGACCCAGTACTTC	CASSLDHPRSGGPRGGTQYF
TRBV2	NA	TRBJ2-7	NA	TGTGCCAGCAGTCCACAGGGTAGCGGTTACGAGCAGTACTTC	CASSPQGSGYEQYF
TRBV4-3	NA	TRBJ2-5	NA	TGCGCCAGCAGCCAAGATAAGGGTATGAAGACCCAGTACTTC	CASSQDKGMKTQYF
TRBV5-1	once	TRBJ1-3	NA	TGCGCCAGCAGCTTGGGAGTCTCTGGAAACACCATATATTTT	CASSLGVSGNTIYF